The present T cell receptor (beta chain) was sequenced within a study of human T cells and chemical hapten exposure. V was cut by 0 bases and J by 0 bases, with 5 bases left in between. The CDR3 spans 14 residues. Looked up from germline, CDR1 is SEHNR and CDR2 is FQNEAQ (reference sequence). The library gave individual cDNA molecules unique molecular identifiers. TCRdb recomputed calls from the RACE reads with MiXCR, one row per CDR3 protein. The repertoire includes 180,000 or so distinct CDR3 sequences, approximately 20% of them detected once, and under 7% sits in the top ten. Time point described: patch test 1, 2 weeks after DPC sensitization. Treatment denoted: therapeutic diphenylcyclopropenone sensitization with weekly scalp DPC.

The chain links TRBV7-9 to TRBJ1-2; D not certain. This sequence originates from a woman in her fifties or sixties with alopecia areata. Some clones in this sample may be carry-over from other donors' samples. The starting material was whole blood, obtained in connection with sensitization to the hapten diphenylcyclopropenone (DPC). The CDR3 DNA reads as TGTGCCAGCAGCTTAGCAGTAGCTAACTATGGCTACACCTTC. Protein sequence: CASSLAVANYGYTF.